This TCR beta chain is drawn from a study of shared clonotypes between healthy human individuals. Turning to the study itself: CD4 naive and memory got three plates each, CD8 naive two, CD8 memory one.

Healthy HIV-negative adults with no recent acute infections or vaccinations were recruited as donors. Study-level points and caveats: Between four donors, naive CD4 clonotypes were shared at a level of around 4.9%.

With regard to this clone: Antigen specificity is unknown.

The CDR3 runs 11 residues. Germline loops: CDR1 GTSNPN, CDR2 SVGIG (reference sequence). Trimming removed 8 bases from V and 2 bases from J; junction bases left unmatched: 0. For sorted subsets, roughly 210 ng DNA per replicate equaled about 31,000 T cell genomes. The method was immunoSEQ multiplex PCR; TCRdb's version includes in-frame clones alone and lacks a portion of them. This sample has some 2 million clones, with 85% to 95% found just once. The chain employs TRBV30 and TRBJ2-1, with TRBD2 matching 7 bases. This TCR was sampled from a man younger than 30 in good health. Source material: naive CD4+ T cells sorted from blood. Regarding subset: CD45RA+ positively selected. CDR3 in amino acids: CARGAYNEQFF. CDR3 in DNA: TGTGCCCGGGGGGCCTACAATGAGCAGTTCTTC.